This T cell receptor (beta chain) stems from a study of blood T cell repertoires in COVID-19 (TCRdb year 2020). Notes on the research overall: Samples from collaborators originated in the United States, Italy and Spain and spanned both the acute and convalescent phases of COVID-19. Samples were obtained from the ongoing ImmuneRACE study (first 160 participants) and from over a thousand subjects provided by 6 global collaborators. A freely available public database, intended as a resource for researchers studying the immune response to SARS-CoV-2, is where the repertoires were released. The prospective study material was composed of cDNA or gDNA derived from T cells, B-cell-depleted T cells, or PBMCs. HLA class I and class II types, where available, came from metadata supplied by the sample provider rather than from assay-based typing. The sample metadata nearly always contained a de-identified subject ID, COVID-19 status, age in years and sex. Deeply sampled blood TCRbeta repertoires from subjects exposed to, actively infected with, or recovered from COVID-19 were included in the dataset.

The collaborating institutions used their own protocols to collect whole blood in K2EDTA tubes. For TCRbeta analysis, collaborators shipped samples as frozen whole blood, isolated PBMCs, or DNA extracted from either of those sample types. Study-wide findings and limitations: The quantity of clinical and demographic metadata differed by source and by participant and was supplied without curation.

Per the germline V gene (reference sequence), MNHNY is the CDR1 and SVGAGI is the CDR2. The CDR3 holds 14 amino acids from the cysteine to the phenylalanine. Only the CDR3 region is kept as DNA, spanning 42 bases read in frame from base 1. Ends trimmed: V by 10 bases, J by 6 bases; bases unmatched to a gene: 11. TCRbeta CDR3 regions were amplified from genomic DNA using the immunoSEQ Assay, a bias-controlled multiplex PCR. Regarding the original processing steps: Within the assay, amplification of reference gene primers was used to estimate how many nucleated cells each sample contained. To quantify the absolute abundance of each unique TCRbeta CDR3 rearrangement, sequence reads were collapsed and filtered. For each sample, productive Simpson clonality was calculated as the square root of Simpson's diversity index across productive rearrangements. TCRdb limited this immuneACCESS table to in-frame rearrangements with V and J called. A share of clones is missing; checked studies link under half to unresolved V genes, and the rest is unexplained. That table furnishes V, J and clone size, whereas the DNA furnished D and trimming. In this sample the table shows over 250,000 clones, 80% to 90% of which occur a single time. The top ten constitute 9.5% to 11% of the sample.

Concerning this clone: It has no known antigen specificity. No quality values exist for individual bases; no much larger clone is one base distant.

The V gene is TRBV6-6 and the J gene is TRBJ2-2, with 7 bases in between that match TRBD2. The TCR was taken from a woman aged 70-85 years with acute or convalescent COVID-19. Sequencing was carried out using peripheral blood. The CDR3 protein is CAISSTSDPGELFF. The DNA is TGTGCCATCAGCTCTACTAGCGATCCCGGGGAGCTGTTTTTT.